The following is a T cell receptor beta chain sequence with its context. This entry comes from a study of blood T cell repertoires in COVID-19. Study in general: Both acute and convalescent COVID-19 samples were obtained from the United States, Italy and Spain. T cells, B-cell-depleted T cells, or PBMCs provided the cDNA or gDNA that served as material.

CDR1 and CDR2 from the germline V gene are LGHDT and YNNKEL (reference sequence). The CDR3 has 12 residues. Trimming shortened V by 5 bases and J by 5 bases, and 9 bases separated the two germline ends. The data were produced by immunoSEQ multiplex PCR, yet TCRdb's version contains in-frame clones alone and is incomplete. The table shows roughly 54,000 clones, with 90% occurring only once. The rearrangement links TRBV3-1 (or the pseudogene TRBV3-2) to TRBJ1-2, with D tentatively TRBD1 (5 bases). The sequence came from a man between 45 and 60 years old with acute or convalescent COVID-19. Input material: peripheral blood. This CDR3 reads CASSDRYYGYTF. The CDR3 DNA reads TGTGCCAGCAGCGACAGATATTATGGCTACACCTTC.